The 8 T cell receptor beta chains listed next were all sequenced from one sample in a study of blood T cell repertoires in COVID-19. TCRdb's copy holds only in-frame clones and misses some; the assay was immunoSEQ multiplex PCR. The repertoire includes hundreds of thousands of clones, around 91% of them detected once, and roughly 1% sits in the top ten. Sequencing was carried out using peripheral blood. Receptor source: a woman aged 40 to 55 with COVID-19, enrolled during active disease.

In its sample, this clone was seen a few times. The V and J genes are TRBV7-2 and TRBJ1-2; 7 bases line up with TRBD1. CDR1 and CDR2 (germline): SGHTA, FQGNSA. J lost 4 bases, V lost 2 bases, and 7 bases had no gene match. CDR3 size: 15 residues. The CDR3 spells CASSLKGGAGYGYTF. The CDR3 DNA reads TGTGCCAGCAGCTTAAAAGGGGGCGCGGGCTATGGCTACACCTTC.

The chain is built from TRBV5-8 and TRBJ1-4, with TRBD1 matching 10 bases. V lost 3 bases to trimming and J lost 8 bases; unmatched junction nucleotides: 7. The CDR3 is 15 residues long. Germline CDR1 and CDR2: SGHTS and YDEGEE. CDR3 loop: CASSYGDRGGEKLFF. The CDR3 region has the DNA TGTGCCAGCAGCTACGGGGACAGGGGAGGCGAAAAACTGTTTTTT.

This clone occurred a few times. The rearrangement links TRBV13 to TRBJ1-5; 11 positions agree with TRBD1. With V trimmed by 5 bases and J by 5 bases, 5 bases remained unmatched. Germline loops: CDR1 PRHDT, CDR2 FYEKMQ (reference sequence). This CDR3 has 15 residues. The DNA for the CDR3 is TGTGCCAGCAGCAAACGGGACAGGGGGGATCAGCCCCAGCATTTT. This gives the protein CASSKRDRGDQPQHF.

The rearrangement links TRBV19 to TRBJ2-4; 11 bases map to TRBD1. The CDR3 totals 20 residues. Germline lookup yields CDR1 LNHDA and CDR2 SQIVND (reference sequence). Trimming removed 6 bases from V and 1 base from J; junction bases left unmatched: 17. The CDR3: CASRGIWDRGKIKAKNIQYF. The CDR3 nucleotides read TGTGCCAGTAGGGGAATCTGGGACAGGGGGAAGATCAAGGCCAAAAACATTCAGTACTTC.

The rearrangement links TRBV6-4 to TRBJ2-7, with TRBD2 matching over 8 bases. This CDR3 has 16 amino acids. V dropped 5 bases and J dropped 6; count of bases not matched to a gene: 15. Looked up from germline, CDR1 is MRHNA and CDR2 is SNTAGT. The CDR3 protein is CASSLESGGKLSEQYF. The CDR3 bases are TGTGCCAGCAGTCTCGAAAGCGGGGGAAAGCTGTCCGAGCAGTACTTC.

This clone was counted a few times. This chain uses TRBV28 with TRBJ1-6; possibly TRBD1 for D (6 bases). This CDR3 has 15 amino acids. Per the germline V gene, CDR1 is MDHEN and CDR2 is SYDVKM. The germline V and J ends were trimmed by 5 bases and 3 bases, with 11 bases remaining between them. The CDR3 DNA follows: TGTGCCAGCAGTCAAACAGGGAGCTATAATTCACCCCTCCACTTT. Protein: CASSQTGSYNSPLHF.

The chain carries TRBV5-1 and TRBJ1-5, with a tentative D call TRBD1 (5 bases). Germline loops: CDR1 SGHRS, CDR2 YFSETQ. Trimming removed 1 base from V and 3 bases from J, with 11 bases in between. There are 15 residues in the CDR3. The CDR3 spells CASSLLGGINQPQHF. In DNA, the CDR3 is TGCGCCAGCAGCTTGCTGGGGGGGATCAATCAGCCCCAGCATTTT.

The chain is built from TRBV3-1 (or the pseudogene TRBV3-2) and TRBJ2-7; maybe TRBD1 (6 bases). The germline V and J ends were trimmed by 0 bases and 2 bases, with 11 bases remaining between them. Germline-derived CDR1 and CDR2 are LGHDT and YNNKEL (reference sequence). The CDR3 length is 15 residues. The DNA of the CDR3 is TGTGCCAGCAGCCAAGATGGGACACCCACCTACGAGCAGTACTTC. The encoded protein is CASSQDGTPTYEQYF.